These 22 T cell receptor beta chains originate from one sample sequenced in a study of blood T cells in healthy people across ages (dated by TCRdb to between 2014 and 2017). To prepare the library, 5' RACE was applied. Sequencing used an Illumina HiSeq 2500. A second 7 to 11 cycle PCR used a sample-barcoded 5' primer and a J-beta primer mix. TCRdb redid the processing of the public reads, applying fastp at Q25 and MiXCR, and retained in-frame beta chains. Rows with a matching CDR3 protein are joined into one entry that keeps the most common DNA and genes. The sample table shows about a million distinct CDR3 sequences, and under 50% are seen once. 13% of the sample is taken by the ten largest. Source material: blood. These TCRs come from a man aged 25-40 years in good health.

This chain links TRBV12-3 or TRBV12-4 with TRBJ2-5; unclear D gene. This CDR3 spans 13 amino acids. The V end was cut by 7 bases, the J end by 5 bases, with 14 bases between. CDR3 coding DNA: TGTGCCAGCACCCAGAAGGTTGCGGAGACCCAGTACTTC. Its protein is CASTQKVAETQYF.

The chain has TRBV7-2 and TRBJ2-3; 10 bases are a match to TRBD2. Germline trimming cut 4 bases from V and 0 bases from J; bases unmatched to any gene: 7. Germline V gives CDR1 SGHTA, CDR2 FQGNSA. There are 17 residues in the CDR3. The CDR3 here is CASSSLSGGDSTDTQYF. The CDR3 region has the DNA TGTGCCAGCAGCTCCCTGAGCGGGGGGGATAGCACAGATACGCAGTATTTT.

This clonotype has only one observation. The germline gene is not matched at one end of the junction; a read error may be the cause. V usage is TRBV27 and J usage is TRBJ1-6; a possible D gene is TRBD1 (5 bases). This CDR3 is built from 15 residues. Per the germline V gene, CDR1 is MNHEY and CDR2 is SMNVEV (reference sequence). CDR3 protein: CASRGTSTLGSPPHF. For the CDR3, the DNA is TGTGCCAGCAGAGGGACTTCTACTCTGGGTTCACCCCCCCACTTT.

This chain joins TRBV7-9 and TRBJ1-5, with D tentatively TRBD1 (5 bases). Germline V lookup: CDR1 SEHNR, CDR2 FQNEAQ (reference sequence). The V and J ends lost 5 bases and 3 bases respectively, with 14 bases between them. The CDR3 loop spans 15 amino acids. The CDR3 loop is CASSRGDVNNQPQHF. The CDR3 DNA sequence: TGTGCCAGCAGCCGGGGCGACGTTAACAATCAGCCCCAGCATTTT.

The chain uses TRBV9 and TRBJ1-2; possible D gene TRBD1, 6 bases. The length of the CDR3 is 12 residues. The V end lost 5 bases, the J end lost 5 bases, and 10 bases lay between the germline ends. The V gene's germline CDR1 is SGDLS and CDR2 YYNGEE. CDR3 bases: TGTGCCAGCAGAGATACAGGGTATGGCTACACCTTC. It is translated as CASRDTGYGYTF.

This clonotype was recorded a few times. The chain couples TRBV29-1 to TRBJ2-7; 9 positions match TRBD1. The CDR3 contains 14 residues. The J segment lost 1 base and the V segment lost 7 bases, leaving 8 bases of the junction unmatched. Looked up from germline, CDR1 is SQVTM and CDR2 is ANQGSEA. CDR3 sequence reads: CSGSSGTGSYEQYF. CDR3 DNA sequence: TGCAGCGGGTCATCCGGGACAGGGTCCTACGAGCAGTACTTC.

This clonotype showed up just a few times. CDR3 region: CSARDKRATNEKLFF. The DNA of the CDR3 is TGCAGTGCTAGAGATAAGAGGGCAACTAATGAAAAACTGTTTTTT. The chain has TRBV20-1 and TRBJ1-4; unclear D gene. This CDR3 is 15 amino acids long. V lost 0 bases and J lost 0, with 8 bases in between. CDR1 DFQATT and CDR2 SNEGSKA come from the germline V gene (reference sequence).

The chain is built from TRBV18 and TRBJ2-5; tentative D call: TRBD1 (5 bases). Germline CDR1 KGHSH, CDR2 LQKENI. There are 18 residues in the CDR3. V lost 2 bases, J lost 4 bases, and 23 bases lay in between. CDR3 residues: CASSPKASGQGGGETQYF. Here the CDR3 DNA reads TGTGCCAGCTCACCAAAGGCTTCTGGTCAGGGTGGCGGAGAGACCCAGTACTTC.

The CDR3: CASSQGQRNTEAFF. Written as DNA, the CDR3 is TGCGCCAGCAGCCAGGGACAGCGGAACACTGAAGCTTTCTTT. The chain joins TRBV4-3 to TRBJ1-1, with TRBD1 identical over 7 bases. V shed 3 bases and J 1 base; nucleotides not matched to a gene: 2. There are 14 residues in the CDR3. The V gene's germline CDR1 is LGHNA and CDR2 YSLEER.

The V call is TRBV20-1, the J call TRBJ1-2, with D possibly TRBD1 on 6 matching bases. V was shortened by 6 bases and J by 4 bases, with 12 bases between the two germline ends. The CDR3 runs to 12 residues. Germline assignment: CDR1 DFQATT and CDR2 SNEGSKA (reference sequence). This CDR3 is CSATTGPYGYTF. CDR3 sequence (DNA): TGCAGTGCCACGACAGGACCCTATGGCTACACCTTC.

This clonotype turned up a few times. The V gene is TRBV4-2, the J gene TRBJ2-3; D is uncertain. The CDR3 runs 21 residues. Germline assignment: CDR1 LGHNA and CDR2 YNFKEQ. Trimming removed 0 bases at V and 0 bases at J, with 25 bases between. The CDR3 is CASSQDVNRPPLTSSTDTQYF. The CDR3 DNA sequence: TGTGCCAGCAGCCAAGATGTGAACCGCCCCCCACTCACTTCTAGCACAGATACGCAGTATTTT.

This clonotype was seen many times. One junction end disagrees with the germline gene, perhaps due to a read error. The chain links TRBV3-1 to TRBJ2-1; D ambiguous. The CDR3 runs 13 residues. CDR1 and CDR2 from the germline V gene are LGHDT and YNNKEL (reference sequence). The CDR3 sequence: CASSQDLGNEQFF. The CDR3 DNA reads TGCGCCAGCAGCCAAGATCTCGGGAATGAGCAGTTCTTC.

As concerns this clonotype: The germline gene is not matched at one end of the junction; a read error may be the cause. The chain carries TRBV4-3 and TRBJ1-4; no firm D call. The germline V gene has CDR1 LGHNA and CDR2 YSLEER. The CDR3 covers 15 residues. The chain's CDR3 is CAGSQEGTTNEKLFF. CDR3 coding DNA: TGCGCCGGCAGCCAAGAAGGGACAACTAATGAAAAACTGTTTTTT.

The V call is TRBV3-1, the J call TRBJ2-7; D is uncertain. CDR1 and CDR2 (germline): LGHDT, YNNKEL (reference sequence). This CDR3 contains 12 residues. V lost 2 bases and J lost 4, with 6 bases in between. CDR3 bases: TGTGCCAGCAGCCAAAATGATTACGAGCAGTACTTC. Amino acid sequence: CASSQNDYEQYF.

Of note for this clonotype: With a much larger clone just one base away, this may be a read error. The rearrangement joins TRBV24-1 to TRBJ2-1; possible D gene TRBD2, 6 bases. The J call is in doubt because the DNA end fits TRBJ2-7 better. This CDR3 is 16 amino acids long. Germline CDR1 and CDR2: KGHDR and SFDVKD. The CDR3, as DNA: TGTGCCACCAGTGATCCGGGGGTCCCCTCCTACAATGAGCAGTACTTC. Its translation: CATSDPGVPSYNEQYF.

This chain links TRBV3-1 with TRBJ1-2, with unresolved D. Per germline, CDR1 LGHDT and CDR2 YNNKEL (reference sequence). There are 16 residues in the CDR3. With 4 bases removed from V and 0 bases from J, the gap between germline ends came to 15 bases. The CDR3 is CASSRSRLGANYGYTF. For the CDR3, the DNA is TGTGCCAGCAGCCGAAGTCGACTGGGAGCTAACTATGGCTACACCTTC. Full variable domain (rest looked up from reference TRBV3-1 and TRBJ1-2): DTAVSQTPKYLVTQMGNDKSIKCEQNLGHDTMYWYKQDSKKFLKIMFSYNNKELIINETVPNRFSPKSPDKAHLNLHINSLELGDSAVYFCASSRSRLGANYGYTFGSGTRLTVV.

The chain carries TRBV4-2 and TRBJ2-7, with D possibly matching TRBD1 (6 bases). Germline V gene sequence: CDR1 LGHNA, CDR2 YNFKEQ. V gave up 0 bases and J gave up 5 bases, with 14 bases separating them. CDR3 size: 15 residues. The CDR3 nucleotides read TGTGCCAGCAGCCAAGATCCCCAGGGGCCGGACGAGCAGTACTTC. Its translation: CASSQDPQGPDEQYF.

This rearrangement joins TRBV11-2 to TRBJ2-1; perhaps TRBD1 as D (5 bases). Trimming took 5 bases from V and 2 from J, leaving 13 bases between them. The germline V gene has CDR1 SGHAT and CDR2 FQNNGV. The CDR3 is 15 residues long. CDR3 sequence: CASSLPTETYNEQFF. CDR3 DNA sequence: TGTGCCAGCAGCCTCCCGACAGAGACCTACAATGAGCAGTTCTTC.

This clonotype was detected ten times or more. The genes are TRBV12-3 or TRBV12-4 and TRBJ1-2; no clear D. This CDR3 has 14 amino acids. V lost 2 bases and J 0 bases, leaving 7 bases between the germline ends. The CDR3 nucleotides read TGTGCCAGCAGTTTATCACAGACTAACTATGGCTACACCTTC. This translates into CASSLSQTNYGYTF.

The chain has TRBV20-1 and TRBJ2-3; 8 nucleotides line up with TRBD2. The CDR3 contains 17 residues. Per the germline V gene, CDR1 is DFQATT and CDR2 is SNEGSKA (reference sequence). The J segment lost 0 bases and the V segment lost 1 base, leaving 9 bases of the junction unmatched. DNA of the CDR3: TGCAGTGCTAGAGCCGGGACTAGGGGGTTTAGCACAGATACGCAGTATTTT. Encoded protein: CSARAGTRGFSTDTQYF.

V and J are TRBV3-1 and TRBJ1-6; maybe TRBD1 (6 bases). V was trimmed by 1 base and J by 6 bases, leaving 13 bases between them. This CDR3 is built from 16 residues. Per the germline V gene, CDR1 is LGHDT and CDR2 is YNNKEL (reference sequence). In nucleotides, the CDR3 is TGTGCCAGCAGCCAAGTAGGGGGTCCTCTTAATTCACCCCTCCACTTT. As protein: CASSQVGGPLNSPLHF.

The chain's CDR3 is CASSQDSEEGIYEQYF. CDR3 nucleotide sequence: TGTGCCAGCAGCCAAGATTCCGAGGAGGGGATCTACGAGCAGTACTTC. The J gene is TRBJ2-7, the V gene TRBV4-2; D is possibly TRBD2 (6 bases). The V and J ends lost 0 bases and 3 bases respectively, with 15 bases between them. This CDR3 spans 16 amino acids. CDR1 LGHNA and CDR2 YNFKEQ come from the germline V gene.